The rows below give T cell receptor beta chains drawn from one sample of a study of cytomegalovirus exposure and HLA in healthy donors. Only in-frame clones appear in the TCRdb table, and some are missing; sequencing was by immunoSEQ multiplex PCR. Of 110,000 or so clones in the sample, approximately 79% were seen once. Sequencing was carried out using PBMCs. These receptors came from a man between 25 and 39 years old in good health and CMV-seropositive. Both conserved end residues are part of each CDR3. Fields, in order: J gene, D gene, clone size, CDR3 length, V gene, CDR3 protein, CDR3 DNA. D genes are given only for firm matches. Size is omitted from some rows. Given values are once, few, many or a class for expanded clones.

TRBJ1-2 TRBD1 once 14 TRBV19 CASRTGQASYGYTF TGTGCCAGTAGGACCGGACAGGCGAGCTATGGCTACACCTTC
TRBJ2-4 . . 15 TRBV7-9 CASSLAEGSKNIQYF TGTGCCAGCAGCTTAGCCGAGGGATCCAAAAACATTCAGTACTTC
TRBJ1-2 TRBD1 . 15 TRBV10-3 CAISEDLSDRGGYTF TGTGCCATCAGTGAGGATTTATCGGACAGGGGTGGCTACACCTTC
TRBJ1-2 . . 13 TRBV5-1 CASSLSTGYGYTF TGCGCCAGCAGCTTATCCACGGGCTATGGCTACACCTTC
TRBJ2-3 . . 14 TRBV5-1 CASSLSLPTDTQYF TGCGCCAGCAGCTTGTCACTCCCCACAGATACGCAGTATTTT
TRBJ2-5 . . 14 TRBV2 CASSEGQGGETQYF TGTGCCAGCAGTGAGGGGCAGGGGGGAGAGACCCAGTACTTC
TRBJ1-6 TRBD1 . 16 TRBV18 CASSPGQGRLGSPLHF TGTGCCAGCTCACCGGGACAGGGACGCTTGGGTTCACCCCTCCACTTT
TRBJ1-4 . . 13 TRBV15 CATSTRVDEKLFF TGTGCCACCAGCACCCGGGTTGATGAAAAACTGTTTTTT
TRBJ1-1 . . 12 TRBV4-2 CASSQGTGKAFF TGTGCCAGCAGCCAAGGGACTGGGAAAGCTTTCTTT
TRBJ2-3 TRBD2 . 13 TRBV2 CASSRVAGDTQYF TGTGCCAGCAGTAGGGTAGCGGGGGATACGCAGTATTTT
TRBJ1-5 TRBD1 . 14 TRBV30 CAWSGQGGNQPQHF TGTGCCTGGAGTGGACAGGGCGGCAATCAGCCCCAGCATTTT
TRBJ2-7 . . 12 TRBV5-1 CASSTGAYEQYF TGCGCCAGCTCCACAGGCGCCTACGAGCAGTACTTC
TRBJ1-2 . . 12 TRBV5-8 CASSFTGDGYTF TGTGCCAGCAGCTTCACCGGGGATGGCTACACCTTC
TRBJ1-1 . . 13 TRBV2 CASSQGGNTEAFF TGTGCCAGCAGTCAGGGAGGGAACACTGAAGCTTTCTTT
TRBJ2-7 . few 15 TRBV6-5 CASTPTGHLSYEQYF TGTGCCAGCACCCCGACAGGACATCTCAGCTACGAGCAGTACTTC
TRBJ1-4 . . 15 TRBV14 CASSRNRVGNEKLFF TGTGCCAGCAGCCGAAACCGGGTCGGCAATGAAAAACTGTTTTTT
TRBJ1-6 . . 16 TRBV6-5 CASSYPRGANNSPLHF TGTGCCAGCAGTTACCCGCGGGGGGCGAACAATTCACCCCTCCACTTT
TRBJ1-4 . . 12 TRBV2 CASSAAGEKLFF TGTGCCAGCAGTGCGGCGGGTGAAAAACTGTTTTTT
TRBJ1-3 . . 15 TRBV19 CASSRTASSGNTIYF TGTGCCAGTAGTAGGACAGCATCCTCTGGAAACACCATATATTTT
TRBJ1-5 TRBD1 . 14 TRBV6-1 CAISGTGDNQPQHF TGTGCCATATCCGGGACAGGGGACAATCAGCCCCAGCATTTT
TRBJ2-5 . . 16 TRBV5-4 CASSLRALGGRETQYF TGTGCCAGCAGCTTAAGGGCGCTCGGGGGACGGGAGACCCAGTACTTC
TRBJ2-7 TRBD1 . 14 TRBV5-6 CASSSGTGLYEQYF TGTGCCAGCAGCTCCGGGACAGGGCTCTACGAGCAGTACTTC
TRBJ1-4 . . 14 TRBV11-3 CASSLRGGREKLFF TGTGCCAGCAGCTTACGGGGTGGTCGTGAAAAACTGTTTTTT
TRBJ1-1 . . 14 TRBV5-6 CASSLAGFGTEAFF TGTGCCAGCAGCTTGGCGGGATTTGGAACTGAAGCTTTCTTT
TRBJ2-7 TRBD2 . 15 TRBV5-4 CASSSSTSGGYEQYF TGTGCCAGCAGCTCTTCGACTAGCGGGGGGTACGAGCAGTACTTC
TRBJ1-1 . . 14 TRBV5-4 CASSPEGGNTEAFF TGTGCCAGCAGCCCCGAGGGCGGGAACACTGAAGCTTTCTTT
TRBJ1-1 TRBD1 . 14 TRBV13 CASLLGTGNTEAFF TGTGCCAGCCTTCTGGGGACAGGCAACACTGAAGCTTTCTTT
TRBJ2-5 TRBD2 . 15 TRBV6-5 CASSTPGTSGGTQYF TGTGCCAGCAGTACCCCCGGGACTAGCGGGGGCACCCAGTACTTC
TRBJ2-3 TRBD1 . 15 TRBV28 CASSWPDRGLDTQYF TGTGCCAGCAGTTGGCCAGACAGGGGGCTGGATACGCAGTATTTT
TRBJ2-2 . . 16 TRBV4-1 CASSQVPRGSTGELFF TGCGCCAGCAGCCAAGTCCCTAGAGGGAGCACCGGGGAGCTGTTTTTT
TRBJ1-4 . . 15 TRBV2 CASSELNRRDEKLFF TGTGCCAGCAGTGAGTTGAACAGGAGGGATGAAAAACTGTTTTTT
TRBJ2-1 . . 14 TRBV11-2 CASSQTTGGHEQFF TGTGCCAGCAGTCAAACTACTGGGGGCCATGAGCAGTTCTTC
TRBJ2-1 TRBD1 . 15 TRBV5-1 CASSLVGTGFNEQFF TGCGCCAGCAGCTTGGTCGGGACAGGTTTTAATGAGCAGTTCTTC
TRBJ1-1 TRBD1 . 15 TRBV4-2 CASSRGQGLNTEAFF TGTGCCAGCAGCCGCGGACAGGGATTGAACACTGAAGCTTTCTTT
TRBJ1-5 . . 15 TRBV28 CASSAGQLYNQPQHF TGTGCCAGCAGCGCAGGGCAGCTCTACAATCAGCCCCAGCATTTT
TRBJ1-2 . . 14 TRBV30 CAWSTPGGSYGYTF TGTGCCTGGAGTACACCCGGGGGAAGTTATGGCTACACCTTC
TRBJ1-3 . . 15 TRBV6-5 CASSYVRGSGNTIYF TGTGCCAGCAGTTACGTCAGGGGCTCTGGAAACACCATATATTTT